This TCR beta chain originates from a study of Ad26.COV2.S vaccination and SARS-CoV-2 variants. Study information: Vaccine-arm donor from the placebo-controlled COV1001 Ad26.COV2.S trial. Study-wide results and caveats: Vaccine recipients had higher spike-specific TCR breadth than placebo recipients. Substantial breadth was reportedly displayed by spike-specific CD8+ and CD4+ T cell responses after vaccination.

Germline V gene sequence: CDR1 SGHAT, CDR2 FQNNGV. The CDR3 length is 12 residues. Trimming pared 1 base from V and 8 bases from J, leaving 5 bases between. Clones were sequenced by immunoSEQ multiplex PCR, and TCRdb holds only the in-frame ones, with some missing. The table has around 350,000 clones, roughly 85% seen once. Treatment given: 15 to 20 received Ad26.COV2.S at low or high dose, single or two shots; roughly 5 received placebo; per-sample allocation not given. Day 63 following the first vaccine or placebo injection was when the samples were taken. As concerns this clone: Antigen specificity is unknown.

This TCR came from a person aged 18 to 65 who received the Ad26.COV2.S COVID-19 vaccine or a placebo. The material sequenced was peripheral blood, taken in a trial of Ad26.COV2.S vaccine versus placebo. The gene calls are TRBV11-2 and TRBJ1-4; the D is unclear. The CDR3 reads CASSLGTEKLFF. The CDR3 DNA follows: TGTGCCAGCAGCTTAGGGACCGAAAAACTGTTTTTT. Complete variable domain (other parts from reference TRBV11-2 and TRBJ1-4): EAGVAQSPRYKIIEKRQSVAFWCNPISGHATLYWYQQILGQGPKLLIQFQNNGVVDDSQLPKDRFSAERLKGVDSTLKIQPAKLEDSAVYLCASSLGTEKLFFGSGTQLSVL.